The TCR beta chain under discussion was sequenced for a study of shared clonotypes between healthy human individuals. TCRdb keeps only in-frame clones here, not all; method: immunoSEQ multiplex PCR. The data show over a million clones, with roughly 96% seen just once and roughly 1.1% held by the top ten. The CDR3 runs 15 residues. Between the trimmed V and J ends, which lost 6 bases and 0 bases, there was a span of 15 bases. CDR1 is SGDLS, CDR2 YYNGEE, per germline. Study-level results: Since donors were few, the genetic and exposure-history diversity represented was limited. Naive CD4 clonotypes were shared across several donors at roughly 4.6%. The generation probabilities recorded for non-shared clonotypes fell below those of clonotypes shared by all four donors.

Subsets obtained from CD4+ cells comprised CD45RA+ naive and CD45RA-negative memory cells. Notes on this clone: Its antigen is unidentified.

The TCR originated in a man younger than 40 in good health. Source material: naive CD4+ T cells sorted from blood. Subset noted: CD45RA+ positively selected. This sequence joins TRBV9 and TRBJ2-5, with unresolved D. CDR3 region: CASTSSRGYQETQYF. The CDR3 DNA follows: TGTGCCAGCACCAGTAGTCGCGGTTACCAAGAGACCCAGTACTTC.